What follows are 25 T cell receptor beta chains derived from one specimen sequenced in a study of long-term antiretroviral therapy in people with HIV. Version v3.0 of the immunoSEQ assay ran at survey level. Clones were read by immunoSEQ multiplex PCR, and TCRdb kept only the in-frame ones, dropping some. The sample includes 20,000 or so clones, approximately 86% of them seen just once. Sequences were derived from unsorted PBMCs, sampled 2.1 years after starting antiretroviral therapy. These receptors were taken from a man in his late teens or twenties with HIV.

The chain employs TRBV9 and TRBJ2-2; possible D gene TRBD2, 7 bases. This CDR3 has 19 amino acids. Trimming shortened V by 4 bases and J by 5 bases, and 27 bases separated the two germline ends. Germline V gene sequence: CDR1 SGDLS, CDR2 YYNGEE. The CDR3 sequence: CASSPPFRGPSGKTGELFF. The DNA for the CDR3 is TGTGCCAGCAGCCCTCCTTTCAGGGGCCCTAGCGGCAAAACCGGGGAGCTGTTTTTT.

This clone was detected once. The chain is built from TRBV19 and TRBJ1-1; D might be TRBD1 (5 bases). The CDR3 sequence is 13 residues long. Looked up from germline, CDR1 is LNHDA and CDR2 is SQIVND (reference sequence). The germline V and J ends were trimmed by 5 bases and 8 bases, with 15 bases remaining between them. CDR3 region: CASSFGREGEAFF. The DNA for the CDR3 is TGTGCCAGTAGTTTCGGCAGGGAGGGAGAAGCTTTCTTT.

This chain uses TRBV7-2 with TRBJ1-1, with D possibly being TRBD1 (5 bases). Germline assignment: CDR1 SGHTA and CDR2 FQGNSA. CDR3 length: 12 residues. The germline V and J ends were trimmed by 3 bases and 10 bases, with 12 bases remaining between them. Here the CDR3 reads CASSFGGGVAFF. CDR3 bases: TGTGCCAGCAGCTTTGGGGGTGGCGTAGCTTTCTTT.

The CDR3 here is CASSPANRGGTDTQYF. In DNA form, the CDR3 reads TGTGCCAGCTCACCAGCAAACCGGGGCGGCACAGATACGCAGTATTTT. The chain has TRBV18 and TRBJ2-3; either TRBD1 or TRBD2 may fit D (5 bases each). The V gene lost 2 bases and the J gene lost 1 base, with 13 bases spanning the gap. There are 16 residues in the CDR3. CDR1 and CDR2 (germline): KGHSH, LQKENI.

The V gene is TRBV7-8, the J gene TRBJ2-7; no firm D call. CDR1 is SGHVS, CDR2 FQNEAQ, per germline. This CDR3 comprises 16 residues. V lost 5 bases and J 2 bases, leaving 19 bases between the germline ends. CDR3 nucleotides: TGTGCCAGCAGCCACTCCCGGGCCGAAGGCGCCTACGAGCAGTACTTC. Its protein product is CASSHSRAEGAYEQYF.

J is TRBJ2-3 and V is TRBV7-6, with a possible D match to TRBD1 (5 bases). Germline CDR1 is SGHVS and CDR2 is FNYEAQ. This CDR3 spans 13 amino acids. V dropped 4 bases and J dropped 2 bases, with 7 bases sitting between them. The CDR3 DNA reads TGTGCCAGCAGCTCGGACATCACAGATACGCAGTATTTT. Amino acid sequence: CASSSDITDTQYF.

This CDR3 reads CASSKGQGDRETQYF. As DNA, the CDR3 is TGTGCCAGCAGCAAGGGACAGGGTGATCGAGAGACCCAGTACTTC. The rearrangement links TRBV28 to TRBJ2-5; 9 bases are a match to TRBD1. Trimming cost V 6 bases and J 4 bases; bases outside gene matches: 9. The CDR3 runs 15 residues. Germline V gives CDR1 MDHEN, CDR2 SYDVKM.

For the CDR3, the DNA is TGTGCCAGTAGTATGGTGGGAGGGGGGGACAATGAGCAGTTCTTC. Translation: CASSMVGGGDNEQFF. The J gene is TRBJ2-1, the V gene TRBV19; D might be TRBD2 (7 bases). The CDR3 consists of 15 residues. V lost 3 bases, J lost 5 bases, and 14 bases lay in between. Looked up from germline, CDR1 is LNHDA and CDR2 is SQIVND (reference sequence). Full variable domain (remainder filled in from reference TRBV19 and TRBJ2-1): DGGITQSPKYLFRKEGQNVTLSCEQNLNHDAMYWYRQDPGQGLRLIYYSQIVNDFQKGDIAEGYSVSREKKESFPLTVTSAQKNPTAFYLCASSMVGGGDNEQFFGPGTRLTVL.

The J gene is TRBJ1-1, the V gene TRBV9, with D unclear. The germline gives CDR1 SGDLS, CDR2 YYNGEE. This CDR3 is built from 15 residues. V was trimmed by 4 bases and J by 5 bases, leaving 18 bases between them. The CDR3 spells CASSPWNGISTEAFF. CDR3 sequence (DNA): TGTGCCAGCAGCCCGTGGAACGGGATTTCGACTGAAGCTTTCTTT.

This chain connects TRBV7-9 to TRBJ1-1; the D is unclear. The CDR3 is made up of 15 amino acids. The germline V gene encodes CDR1 SEHNR and CDR2 FQNEAQ (reference sequence). V shed 0 bases and J shed 1 base, with 9 bases lying between them. CDR3 nucleotides: TGTGCCAGCAGCTTAGCAGATAGGGCGAACACTGAAGCTTTCTTT. Translation gives CASSLADRANTEAFF.

The chain recombines TRBV7-9 with TRBJ1-3; D call uncertain. The V and J ends lost 5 bases and 0 bases respectively, with 14 bases between them. The CDR3 sequence is 16 residues long. CDR1 SEHNR and CDR2 FQNEAQ come from the germline V gene (reference sequence). The DNA for the CDR3 is TGTGCCAGCAGCCCCGGTCTGAGCCTCTCTGGAAACACCATATATTTT. It specifies CASSPGLSLSGNTIYF. Complete variable domain (other parts from reference TRBV7-9 and TRBJ1-3): DTGVSQNPRHKITKRGQNVTFRCDPISEHNRLYWYRQTLGQGPEFLTYFQNEAQLEKSRLLSDRFSAERPKGSFSTLEIQRTEQGDSAMYLCASSPGLSLSGNTIYFGEGSWLTVV.

This clone has more than one count but fewer than ten. The V and J genes are TRBV12-5 and TRBJ1-6; 8 bases align to TRBD1. The CDR3 covers 13 residues. V lost 4 bases, J lost 7 bases, and 0 bases stayed unmatched. Germline-derived CDR1 and CDR2 are LGHNT and FRNRAP. The CDR3 nucleotides read TGTGCTAGTGGTTGGACAGGGAATTCACCCCTCCACTTT. Protein product: CASGWTGNSPLHF.

V gene TRBV29-1 combines with J gene TRBJ2-1; D remains unclear. This CDR3 comprises 13 residues. Germline V CDR1 and CDR2: SQVTM, ANQGSEA. With 6 bases removed from V and 1 base from J, the gap between germline ends came to 10 bases. This CDR3 reads CSVDLLSYNEQFF. The CDR3 coding sequence is TGCAGCGTGGACCTCCTTTCCTACAATGAGCAGTTCTTC.

This clone has only a few counts. V and J are TRBV7-6 and TRBJ2-7, with 7 bases identical to TRBD1. There are 14 residues in the CDR3. CDR1 is SGHVS and CDR2 is FNYEAQ in the germline V gene. Trimming at V came to 4 bases and at J to 3 bases, leaving 6 bases not matched to a gene. The chain's CDR3 is CASSSPGQSYEQYF. The DNA for the CDR3 is TGTGCCAGCAGCTCACCGGGACAGAGCTACGAGCAGTACTTC.

The rearrangement uses TRBV9 and TRBJ2-7; possible D gene TRBD2, 5 bases. CDR1 is SGDLS, CDR2 YYNGEE, per germline. With 1 base removed from V and 4 bases from J, the gap between germline ends came to 12 bases. CDR3 length: 14 amino acids. The CDR3 sequence: CASSVSGGIYEQYF. The CDR3, as DNA: TGTGCCAGCAGCGTAAGCGGTGGTATTTACGAGCAGTACTTC.

This clone was observed a single time. CDR3 amino acids: CASSPFTGAPYNEQFF. CDR3 DNA: TGTGCCAGCTCACCCTTTACAGGGGCACCCTACAATGAGCAGTTCTTC. This sequence joins TRBV18 and TRBJ2-1, with TRBD1 matching over 7 bases. CDR1 is KGHSH and CDR2 is LQKENI in the germline V gene. The CDR3 covers 16 residues. V was pared by 3 bases and J by 2 bases, with 7 bases of the junction left unmatched.

V gene TRBV19 combines with J gene TRBJ1-3, with D maybe TRBD1 (5 bases). V lost 11 bases and J 3 bases, leaving 17 bases between the germline ends. The germline V gene encodes CDR1 LNHDA and CDR2 SQIVND (reference sequence). The CDR3 loop spans 14 amino acids. The CDR3, as DNA: TGTGCCTCTATGGGGGGTATCGGTGGAAACACCATATATTTT. It is translated as CASMGGIGGNTIYF.

The chain recombines TRBV7-2 with TRBJ1-1; D ambiguous. This CDR3 spans 14 amino acids. Germline CDR1 SGHTA, CDR2 FQGNSA. V lost 3 bases and J lost 4, with 12 bases in between. CDR3 residues: CASSLGSEVTEAFF. The CDR3 region has the DNA TGTGCCAGCAGCTTGGGGTCCGAAGTCACTGAAGCTTTCTTT. The full variable domain, with the rest looked up from reference TRBV7-2 and TRBJ1-1, is GAGVSQSPSNKVTEKGKDVELRCDPISGHTALYWYRQSLGQGLEFLIYFQGNSAPDKSGLPSDRFSAERTGGSVSTLTIQRTQQEDSAVYLCASSLGSEVTEAFFGQGTRLTVV.

The chain uses TRBV9 and TRBJ2-3; 8 bases are a match to TRBD2. This CDR3 is built from 13 residues. The germline V gene has CDR1 SGDLS and CDR2 YYNGEE. After removal of 2 bases from V and 8 bases from J, the junction contained 4 bases not matched to a gene. CDR3 in amino acids: CASSVERERTQYF. The DNA for the CDR3 is TGTGCCAGCAGCGTTGAGCGGGAGCGTACGCAGTATTTT.

The chain carries TRBV7-2 and TRBJ1-3; D not certain. V was pared by 2 bases and J by 3 bases, with 5 bases between. The CDR3 extends over 13 amino acids. Looked up from germline, CDR1 is SGHTA and CDR2 is FQGNSA. DNA for the CDR3: TGTGCCAGCAGCTTAAGCCTTGGAAACACCATATATTTT. Protein sequence: CASSLSLGNTIYF.

The chain is built from TRBV19 and TRBJ1-5; D not resolved. Germline loops: CDR1 LNHDA, CDR2 SQIVND (reference sequence). V lost 7 bases and J lost 4, with 8 bases in between. This CDR3 spans 12 amino acids. The CDR3 DNA sequence: TGTGCCAGTACCGTCCAAAATCAGCCCCAGCATTTT. As protein: CASTVQNQPQHF.

In this sample, this clone turned up a few times. This chain connects TRBV30 to TRBJ2-7, with no clear D. The germline V gene has CDR1 GTSNPN and CDR2 SVGIG (reference sequence). Trimming removed 2 bases from V and 4 bases from J, with 15 bases in between. The CDR3 covers 14 residues. CDR3 in amino acids: CAWSPGASSYEQYF. The CDR3 coding sequence is TGTGCCTGGAGTCCAGGAGCATCCTCGTACGAGCAGTACTTC.

The gene calls are TRBV6-6 and TRBJ2-7; D gene uncertain. This CDR3 region has 11 residues. The V end was cut by 6 bases, the J end by 4 bases, with 7 bases between. CDR1 and CDR2 (germline): MNHNY, SVGAGI (reference sequence). The CDR3 nucleotides are TGTGCCAGCAGGACAAGTTACGAGCAGTACTTC. Translation: CASRTSYEQYF.

The rearrangement uses TRBV27 and TRBJ1-5; 8 positions match TRBD1. V lost 6 bases, J lost 7 bases, and 8 bases stayed unmatched. CDR3 length equals 14 residues. The germline CDR1 and CDR2 sequences are MNHEY and SMNVEV (reference sequence). The CDR3: CASSSSGGVQPQHF. The CDR3 DNA is TGTGCCAGCAGCTCGTCAGGGGGCGTCCAGCCCCAGCATTTT.

This chain uses TRBV7-2 with TRBJ2-1, with 8 bases matching TRBD2. Per germline, CDR1 SGHTA and CDR2 FQGNSA. Unmatched junction bases numbered 5, after V lost 3 bases and J lost 4 bases. The CDR3 consists of 15 residues. CDR3 sequence: CASSFHGGEYNEQFF. The CDR3 DNA is TGTGCCAGCAGCTTTCACGGGGGGGAGTACAATGAGCAGTTCTTC.